Detailed here is one TCR beta chain. Its specificity is unknown. This record belongs to a study of cytomegalovirus exposure and HLA in healthy donors. Findings of the study overall: Earlier analysis found most TCR beta V segments productive about 87% or about 30% of the time. An assumption of roughly uniform sequencing depth across donors underlay the presence/absence analyses. Differences between HLA loci emerged in a later analysis of TCR association rates, with DRB1 most and HLA-C fewest.

V was cut by 4 bases and J by 0 bases, with 9 bases left in between. Looked up from germline, CDR1 is MNHNS and CDR2 is SASEGT. The CDR3 totals 14 residues. Primers included in the PCR were 60 Vbeta and 13 Jbeta primers. Method: immunoSEQ multiplex PCR; TCRdb's copy keeps in-frame clones and lacks some. Counted here are 110,000 or so clones, over 65% occurring once; the ten biggest clones make up less than 5.5%. The sequence derives from a woman under 40 in good health and CMV-seropositive. Input material: PBMCs. The chain has TRBV6-1 and TRBJ1-2; D is perhaps TRBD1 (6 bases). The CDR3 DNA is TGTGCCAGCAGTGCGACAGGAGCTAACTATGGCTACACCTTC. It translates to CASSATGANYGYTF.